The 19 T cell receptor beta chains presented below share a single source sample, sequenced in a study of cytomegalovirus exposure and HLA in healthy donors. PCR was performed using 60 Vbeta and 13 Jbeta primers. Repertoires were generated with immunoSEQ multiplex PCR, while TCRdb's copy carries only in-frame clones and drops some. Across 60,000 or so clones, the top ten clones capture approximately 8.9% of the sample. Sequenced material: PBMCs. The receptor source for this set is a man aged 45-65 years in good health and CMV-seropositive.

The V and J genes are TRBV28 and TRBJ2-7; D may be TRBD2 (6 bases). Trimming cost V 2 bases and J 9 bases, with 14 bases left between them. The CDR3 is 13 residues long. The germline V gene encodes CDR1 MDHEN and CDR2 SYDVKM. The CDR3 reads CASSLRETGRQYF. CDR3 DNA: TGTGCCAGCAGTTTAAGGGAAACCGGGAGGCAGTACTTC.

CDR3 sequence: CASSQGGNSNQPQHF. CDR3 coding DNA: TGCGCCAGCAGCCAGGGAGGGAATAGCAATCAGCCCCAGCATTTT. This chain uses TRBV4-3 with TRBJ1-5; the D is unclear. V lost 3 bases and J 0 bases, leaving 9 bases between the germline ends. Germline V gives CDR1 LGHNA, CDR2 YSLEER. CDR3 length: 15 amino acids.

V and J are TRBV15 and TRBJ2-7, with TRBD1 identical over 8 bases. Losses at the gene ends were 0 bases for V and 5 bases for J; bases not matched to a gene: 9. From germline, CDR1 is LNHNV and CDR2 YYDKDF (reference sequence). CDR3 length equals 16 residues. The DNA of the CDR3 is TGTGCCACCAGCAGAGATTGGGCAGGGGGCACGAACGAGCAGTACTTC. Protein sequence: CATSRDWAGGTNEQYF.

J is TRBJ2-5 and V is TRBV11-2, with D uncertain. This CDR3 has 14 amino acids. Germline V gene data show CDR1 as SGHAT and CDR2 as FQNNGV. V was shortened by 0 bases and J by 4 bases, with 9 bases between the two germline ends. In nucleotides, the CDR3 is TGTGCCAGCAGCTTAGACCCCGGTAGAGAGACCCAGTACTTC. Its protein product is CASSLDPGRETQYF.

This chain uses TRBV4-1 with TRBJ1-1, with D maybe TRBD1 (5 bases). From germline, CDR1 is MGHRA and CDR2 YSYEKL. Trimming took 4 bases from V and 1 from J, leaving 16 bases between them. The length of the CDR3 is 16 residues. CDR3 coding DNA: TGCGCCAGCAGCCGAAGAATTACAGGTGGGAACACTGAAGCTTTCTTT. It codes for CASSRRITGGNTEAFF.

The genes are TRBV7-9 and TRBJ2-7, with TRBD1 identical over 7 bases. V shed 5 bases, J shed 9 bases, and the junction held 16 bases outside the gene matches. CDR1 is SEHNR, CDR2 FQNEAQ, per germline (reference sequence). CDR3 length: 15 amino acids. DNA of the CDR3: TGTGCCAGCAGCGCCACAGGGGTTTCTCCTACGAGGCAGTACTTC. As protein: CASSATGVSPTRQYF.

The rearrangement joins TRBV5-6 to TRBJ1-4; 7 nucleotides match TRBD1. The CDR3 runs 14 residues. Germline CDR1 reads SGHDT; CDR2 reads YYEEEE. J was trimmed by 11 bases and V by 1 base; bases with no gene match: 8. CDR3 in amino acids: CASSLRDSAGKLFF. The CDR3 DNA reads TGTGCCAGCAGCTTGAGGGACAGCGCAGGGAAACTGTTTTTT.

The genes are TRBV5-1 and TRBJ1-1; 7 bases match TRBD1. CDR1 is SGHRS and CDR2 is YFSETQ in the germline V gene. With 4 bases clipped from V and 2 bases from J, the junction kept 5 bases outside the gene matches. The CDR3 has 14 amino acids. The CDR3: CASSQGQTNTEAFF. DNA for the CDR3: TGCGCCAGCAGCCAGGGACAGACCAACACTGAAGCTTTCTTT.

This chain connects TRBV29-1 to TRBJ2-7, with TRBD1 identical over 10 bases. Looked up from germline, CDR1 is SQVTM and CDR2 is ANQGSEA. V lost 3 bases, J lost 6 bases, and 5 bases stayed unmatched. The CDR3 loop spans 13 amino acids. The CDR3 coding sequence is TGCAGCGTTGAGACAGGGGGCCGTGGCGAGCAGTACTTC. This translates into CSVETGGRGEQYF.

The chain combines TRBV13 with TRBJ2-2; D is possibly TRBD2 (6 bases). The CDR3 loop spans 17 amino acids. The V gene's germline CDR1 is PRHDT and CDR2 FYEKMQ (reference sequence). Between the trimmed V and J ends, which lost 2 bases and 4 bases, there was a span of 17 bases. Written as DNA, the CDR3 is TGTGCCAGCAGCTTAACTTTCGGGAGTGGGATCACCGGGGAGCTGTTTTTT. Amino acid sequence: CASSLTFGSGITGELFF. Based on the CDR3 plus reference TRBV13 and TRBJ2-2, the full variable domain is AAGVIQSPRHLIKEKRETATLKCYPIPRHDTVYWYQQGPGQDPQFLISFYEKMQSDKGSIPDRFSAQQFSDYHSELNMSSLELGDSALYFCASSLTFGSGITGELFFGEGSRLTVL.

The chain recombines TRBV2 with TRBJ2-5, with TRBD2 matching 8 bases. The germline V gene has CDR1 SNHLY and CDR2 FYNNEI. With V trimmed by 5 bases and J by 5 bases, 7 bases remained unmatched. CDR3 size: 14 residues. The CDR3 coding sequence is TGTGCCAGCAGTAACGGGGGGGCCGTGGAGACCCAGTACTTC. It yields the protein CASSNGGAVETQYF.

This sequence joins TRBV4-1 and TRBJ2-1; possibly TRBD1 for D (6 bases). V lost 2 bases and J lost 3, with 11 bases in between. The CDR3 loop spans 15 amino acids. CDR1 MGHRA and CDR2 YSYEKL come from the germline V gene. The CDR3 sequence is CASSQNRDFYNEQFF. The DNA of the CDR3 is TGCGCCAGCAGCCAAAACAGGGATTTCTACAATGAGCAGTTCTTC.

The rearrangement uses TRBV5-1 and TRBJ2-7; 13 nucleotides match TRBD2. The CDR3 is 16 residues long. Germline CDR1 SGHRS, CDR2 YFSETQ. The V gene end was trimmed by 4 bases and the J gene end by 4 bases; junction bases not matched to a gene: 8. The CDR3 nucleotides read TGCGCCAGCAGCGCCGGACTAGCGGGAGTTGTGTACGAGCAGTACTTC. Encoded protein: CASSAGLAGVVYEQYF.

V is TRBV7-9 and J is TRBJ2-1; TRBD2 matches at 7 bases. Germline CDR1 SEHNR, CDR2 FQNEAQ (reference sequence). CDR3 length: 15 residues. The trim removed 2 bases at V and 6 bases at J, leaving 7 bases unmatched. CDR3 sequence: CASSLITGGGNEQFF. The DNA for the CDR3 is TGTGCCAGCAGCTTAATAACTGGGGGGGGCAATGAGCAGTTCTTC. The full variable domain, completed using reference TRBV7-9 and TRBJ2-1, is DTGVSQNPRHKITKRGQNVTFRCDPISEHNRLYWYRQTLGQGPEFLTYFQNEAQLEKSRLLSDRFSAERPKGSFSTLEIQRTEQGDSAMYLCASSLITGGGNEQFFGPGTRLTVL.

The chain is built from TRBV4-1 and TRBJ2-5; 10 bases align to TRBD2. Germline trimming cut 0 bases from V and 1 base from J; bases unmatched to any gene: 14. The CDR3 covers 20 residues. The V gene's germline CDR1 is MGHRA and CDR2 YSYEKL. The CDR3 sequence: CASSQERGLAGASSQETQYF. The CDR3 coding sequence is TGCGCCAGCAGCCAAGAGAGGGGGCTAGCGGGAGCAAGCTCCCAAGAGACCCAGTACTTC.

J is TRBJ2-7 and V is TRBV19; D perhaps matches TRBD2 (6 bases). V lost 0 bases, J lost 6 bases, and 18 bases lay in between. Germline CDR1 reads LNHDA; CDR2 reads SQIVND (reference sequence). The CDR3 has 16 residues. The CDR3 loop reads CASSIDFGTAAREQYF. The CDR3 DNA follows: TGTGCCAGTAGTATAGATTTTGGGACTGCCGCGCGCGAGCAGTACTTC.

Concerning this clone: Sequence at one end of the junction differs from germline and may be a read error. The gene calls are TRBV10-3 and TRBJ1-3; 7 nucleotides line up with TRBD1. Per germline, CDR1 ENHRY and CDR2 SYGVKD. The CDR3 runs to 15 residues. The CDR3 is CAIRDRSTQGNNIYF. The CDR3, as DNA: TGTGCCATCAGGGACAGGTCTACTCAAGGAAACAACATATATTTT.

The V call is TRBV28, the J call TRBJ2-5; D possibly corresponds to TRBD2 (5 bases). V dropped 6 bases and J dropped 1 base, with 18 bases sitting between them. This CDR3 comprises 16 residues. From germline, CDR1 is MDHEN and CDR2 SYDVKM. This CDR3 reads CASSPMGSRLQETQYF. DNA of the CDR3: TGTGCCAGCAGCCCCATGGGGAGTCGGCTCCAAGAGACCCAGTACTTC.

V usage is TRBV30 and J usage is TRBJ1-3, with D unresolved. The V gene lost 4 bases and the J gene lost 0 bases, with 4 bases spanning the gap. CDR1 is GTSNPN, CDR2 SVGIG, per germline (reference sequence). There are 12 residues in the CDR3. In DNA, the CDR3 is TGTGCCTGGACAGACTCTGGAAACACCATATATTTT. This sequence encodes CAWTDSGNTIYF.